This T cell receptor beta chain appears in the sequencing data of a study of blood T cell repertoires in COVID-19. Study-level information: Sites across the United States, Italy and Spain contributed samples from acute and convalescent COVID-19. T cells, B-cell-depleted T cells, or PBMCs provided the cDNA or gDNA that served as material.

CDR3 length: 14 amino acids. The V and J ends lost 7 bases and 1 base respectively, with 13 bases between them. Germline V gives CDR1 MNHEY, CDR2 SVGAGI. As processed by the authors: Reference gene primer amplification gave estimated nucleated cell counts. Profiled with immunoSEQ multiplex PCR; TCRdb holds only in-frame clones, not every one. That table gives V, J and clone size, and the DNA gave D and trimming. Here the sample spans a few hundred thousand clones, over 75% being singletons. The genes are TRBV6-5 and TRBJ1-1; no reliable D call. The receptor was derived from a woman in her sixties or seventies with acute or convalescent COVID-19. Sequenced material: peripheral blood. This CDR3 is CASTTFRENTEAFF. The CDR3, as DNA: TGTGCCAGCACCACCTTCCGGGAGAACACTGAAGCTTTCTTT.